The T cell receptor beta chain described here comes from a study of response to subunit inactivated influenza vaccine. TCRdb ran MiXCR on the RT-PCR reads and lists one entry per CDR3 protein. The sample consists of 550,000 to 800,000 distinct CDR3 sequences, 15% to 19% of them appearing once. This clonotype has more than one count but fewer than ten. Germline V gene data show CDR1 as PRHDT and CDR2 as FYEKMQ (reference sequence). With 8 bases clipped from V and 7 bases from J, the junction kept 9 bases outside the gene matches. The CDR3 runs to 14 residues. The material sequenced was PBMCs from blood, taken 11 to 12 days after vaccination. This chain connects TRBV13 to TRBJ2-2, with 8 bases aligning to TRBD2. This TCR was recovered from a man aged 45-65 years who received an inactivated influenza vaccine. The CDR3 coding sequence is TGTGCCAGCTCAGCGGGGGCGCCTGGCGGGGAGCTGTTTTTT. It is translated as CASSAGAPGGELFF.